This TCR beta chain was sequenced in a study of T cells after yellow fever vaccination (dated by TCRdb to the late 2010s). General notes on the study: The SMART-Seq v4 Ultra Low Input RNA kit was used to prepare libraries from fractions with low cell numbers. To track T-cell clones before and after primary and booster YFV17D yellow fever vaccination, bulk TCR alpha and beta repertoires were sequenced longitudinally. The cohort comprised two healthy male donors, one aged 18 to 29 and one aged 30 to 40 years. Bulk PBMC replicates and cell subsets were isolated from blood drawn at multiple timepoints before and after both primary and secondary immunization.

Ten or more counts support this clonotype. Its antigen remains undetermined. Base qualities are not provided; no much larger clone lies one nucleotide away. Points the paper makes about the study in general: Compared with the primary T-cell response, the secondary T-cell response was weaker but faster, peaking on day 5 rather than day 15. After the booster, most clones that had expanded after primary vaccination were detected again (approximately 96% of CD4 and more than 85% of CD8), suggesting broad maintenance of memory. Because only a couple of donors were included in the study, the extent to which the findings can be generalized is limited. Computational filtering was needed because FACS-sorted repertoires could contain abundant contaminating clonotypes from the bulk population. A small fraction of clonotypes appeared in both the CD4 and CD8 compartments, likely as a result of convergent recombination.

TCR cDNA was synthesized by 5'RACE template switching, which introduced a universal primer site and unique molecular identifiers. Priming of cDNA synthesis was performed from both the TCR alpha and TCR beta constant segments. Library amplification involved two PCR steps, and the second step added sample barcodes and sequencing adapters. Sequencing of libraries was performed on Illumina HiSeq 2500 (2x100 bp) or NovaSeq (2x150 bp). The study's own analysis went as follows. MIGEC was used to demultiplex reads and collapse the reads into UMI consensus sequences, and MiXCR was used for V(D)J alignment. Using edgeR on replicate PBMC samples, clonotypes were called vaccine-responding if FDR was below 0.01 and the log2 fold change was above 5 up to day 15. Each bulk clonotype received a CD4 or CD8 identity based on whether the sequenced CD4 or CD8 repertoire contained that clonotype at higher abundance. Using fastp trimming at Q25 and MiXCR clonotype assembly, TCRdb reanalyzed the public sequencing data and kept in-frame beta chains. Merged by CDR3 protein, the rows form single entries marked with the most common genes and DNA. TCRdb, not the original authors, processed these V and J calls. This sample lists about 150,000 distinct CDR3 sequences; 5% to 7.5% were detected once. 0.55% to 0.7% of the sample goes to the ten largest clones.

The sample's treatment or condition label is to be understood as: live attenuated yellow fever vaccine strain. PBMCs were isolated from peripheral blood using a standard Ficoll-Paque protocol. CD4 and CD8 T-cell fractions were isolated with Dynabeads CD4 and CD8 positive selection kits. TriZol was used to extract RNA from bulk PBMCs, from CD4 and CD8 fractions, and from dextramer-positive and dextramer-negative fractions. Spanning cysteine to phenylalanine, the CDR3 consists of 19 amino acids. Just the 57-base CDR3 DNA is kept, in frame starting at base 1. CDR1 and CDR2 are drawn from the germline V gene: SGHVS, FQNEAQ. A distance of 24 bases separates the germline ends of V and J, which lose 5 bases and 4 bases respectively.

The TCR originated in a man aged 25 to 40 who received the YFV17D yellow fever vaccine. Sequenced material: CD4+ T cells sorted from PBMCs, taken 10 days after the yellow fever booster vaccination. The rearrangement joined TRBV7-8 to TRBJ2-6; possibly the D gene is TRBD1, per 5 matching bases. The CDR3 region: CASSPRFGALLGGANVLTF. The nucleotides read TGTGCCAGCAGCCCAAGGTTTGGGGCGCTTCTTGGCGGGGCCAACGTCCTGACTTTC.